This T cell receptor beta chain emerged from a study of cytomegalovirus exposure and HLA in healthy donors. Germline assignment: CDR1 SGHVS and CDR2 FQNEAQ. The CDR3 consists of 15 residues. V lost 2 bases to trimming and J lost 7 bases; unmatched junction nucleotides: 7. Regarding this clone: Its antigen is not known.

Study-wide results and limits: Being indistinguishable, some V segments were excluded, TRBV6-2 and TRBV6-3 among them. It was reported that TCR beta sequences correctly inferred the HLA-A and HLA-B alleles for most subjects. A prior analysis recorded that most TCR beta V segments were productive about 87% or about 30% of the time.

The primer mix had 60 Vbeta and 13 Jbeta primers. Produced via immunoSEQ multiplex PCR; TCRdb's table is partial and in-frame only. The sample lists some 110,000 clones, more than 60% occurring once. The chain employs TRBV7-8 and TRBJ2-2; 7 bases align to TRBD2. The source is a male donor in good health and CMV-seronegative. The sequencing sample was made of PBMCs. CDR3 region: CASSLSAGAVGELFF. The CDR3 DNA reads TGTGCCAGCAGCTTATCGGCGGGAGCTGTCGGGGAGCTGTTTTTT.